This record covers a single T cell receptor (beta chain). Its antigen remains unidentified. V was clipped by 1 base and J by 2 bases, with 10 bases between them. The CDR3 length is 15 residues. CDR1 and CDR2 (germline): MNHEY, SMNVEV (reference sequence). TCRdb reprocessed the reads via MiXCR and lists one record per CDR3 protein. The sample contains hundreds of thousands of distinct CDR3 sequences, under 40% of which appear only once. The data were obtained in a study of T cell repertoires in cytomegalovirus infection. Overall study: Indications of both CMV infection and matching HLA type were provided by public TCR beta signatures.

The sequenced sample was cultured CD8+ T cells from PBMCs, obtained from culture after CMV antigen stimulation. The receptor comes from a human donor in good health (CMV status not recorded). Some clones in this sample may be carry-over from other donors' samples. The genes are TRBV27 and TRBJ2-3; perhaps TRBD2 as D (5 bases). The CDR3 sequence: CASSLFPSLTDTQYF. CDR3 in DNA: TGTGCCAGCAGTTTATTCCCTAGCCTCACAGATACGCAGTATTTT.